What follows are 20 T cell receptor beta chains derived from one specimen sequenced in a study of B cell selection in AIRE deficiency. CD4+CD127+ cells were sorted as the conventional CD4 T cells. Using immunoSEQ multiplex PCR, the repertoire was profiled, and TCRdb retains in-frame clones only, with some absent. The repertoire holds 23,000 or so clones, with just under 97% as singletons. The sample comprised CD4+CD127+ conventional T cells sorted from PBMCs. The receptors here all came from a human donor in good health.

This chain's CDR3 is CASKVRYTSYEQYF. The CDR3 coding sequence is TGTGCCAGCAAAGTCAGGTACACCTCCTACGAGCAGTACTTC. This chain joins TRBV6-1 and TRBJ2-7; D is unclear. The CDR3 is made up of 14 amino acids. With 7 bases removed from V and 0 bases from J, the gap between germline ends came to 13 bases. The germline V gene encodes CDR1 MNHNS and CDR2 SASEGT.

The rearrangement links TRBV27 to TRBJ2-1; TRBD2 agrees at 12 bases. V was clipped by 1 base and J by 10 bases; unmatched bases: 2. The germline CDR1 and CDR2 sequences are MNHEY and SMNVEV (reference sequence). There are 14 residues in the CDR3. The CDR3 here is CASSLWTSGKEQFF. The CDR3 bases are TGTGCCAGCAGTTTATGGACTAGCGGGAAGGAGCAGTTCTTC.

This clone was counted only a few times. The chain combines TRBV6-1 with TRBJ1-1; a weak D match, TRBD1 (6 bases). Between the trimmed V and J ends, which lost 1 base and 0 bases, there was a span of 12 bases. The CDR3 consists of 16 residues. Germline V gives CDR1 MNHNS, CDR2 SASEGT. CDR3 sequence reads: CASSEGGAGVNTEAFF. CDR3 coding DNA: TGTGCCAGCAGTGAAGGGGGGGCTGGGGTGAACACTGAAGCTTTCTTT.

This chain joins TRBV2 and TRBJ2-3; no firm D call. The germline V gene encodes CDR1 SNHLY and CDR2 FYNNEI. The length of the CDR3 is 13 residues. V lost 5 bases, J lost 2 bases, and 8 bases lay in between. CDR3 region: CASSQNPTDTQYF. The CDR3 DNA follows: TGTGCCAGCAGTCAGAACCCCACAGATACGCAGTATTTT.

This clone was found a few times. V and J are TRBV5-1 and TRBJ2-1; 11 bases fit TRBD2. Germline CDR1 and CDR2: SGHRS and YFSETQ. Unmatched junction bases numbered 10, after V lost 2 bases and J lost 3 bases. The CDR3 contains 18 residues. The CDR3 nucleotides are TGCGCCAGCAGCTTAGGGGGGGGTAGCGGGAGGGTCTACAATGAGCAGTTCTTC. It specifies CASSLGGGSGRVYNEQFF.

J is TRBJ1-2 and V is TRBV2; tentative D call: TRBD1 (6 bases). Looked up from germline, CDR1 is SNHLY and CDR2 is FYNNEI. The V and J ends lost 5 bases and 5 bases respectively, with 18 bases between them. The CDR3 extends over 15 amino acids. In DNA, the CDR3 is TGTGCCAGCAGTAGGGGGACCTGGGTGGGGTATGGCTACACCTTC. It yields the protein CASSRGTWVGYGYTF.

The chain combines TRBV5-4 with TRBJ1-2; D perhaps matches TRBD1 (6 bases). The CDR3 has 13 residues. Germline CDR1 is SGHNT and CDR2 is YYREEE (reference sequence). V was pared by 2 bases and J by 7 bases, with 12 bases between. The CDR3 nucleotides are TGTGCCAGCAGCTTAGGACAGAAGAGTGGCTACACCTTC. This translates into CASSLGQKSGYTF.

This clone appeared a single time. The chain joins TRBV6-5 to TRBJ1-1; D call uncertain. The CDR3 has 15 amino acids. The germline V and J ends were trimmed by 0 bases and 5 bases, with 13 bases remaining between them. Germline CDR1 reads MNHEY; CDR2 reads SVGAGI. CDR3 residues: CASSYSRTVGTEAFF. The CDR3 nucleotides are TGTGCCAGCAGTTACTCTCGGACTGTGGGGACTGAAGCTTTCTTT.

V gene TRBV10-1 combines with J gene TRBJ1-2; D unclear. The V end was cut by 6 bases, the J end by 3 bases, with 11 bases between. CDR3 length: 13 residues. Looked up from germline, CDR1 is WNHNN and CDR2 is SYGVQD (reference sequence). DNA for the CDR3: TGCGCCAGCAGCCCCGTCAGAGACTATGGCTACACCTTC. This translates into CASSPVRDYGYTF.

This sequence joins TRBV7-6 and TRBJ2-3, with 12 bases aligning to TRBD2. Germline CDR1 and CDR2: SGHVS and FNYEAQ. This CDR3 has 14 amino acids. CDR3: CAAGLAGRGGTQYF. In DNA, the CDR3 is TGTGCGGCAGGACTAGCGGGACGCGGTGGTACGCAGTATTTT.

V and J are TRBV29-1 and TRBJ2-3; TRBD1 agrees at 8 bases. After removal of 4 bases from V and 2 bases from J, the junction contained 5 bases not matched to a gene. The germline gives CDR1 SQVTM, CDR2 ANQGSEA. The CDR3 spans 14 residues. CDR3: CSVAWDRLTDTQYF. In DNA form, the CDR3 reads TGCAGCGTTGCATGGGACAGGCTCACAGATACGCAGTATTTT.

V is TRBV5-8 and J is TRBJ2-7; D is unresolved. This CDR3 is 14 amino acids long. CDR1 is SGHTS, CDR2 YDEGEE, per germline. V was pared by 0 bases and J by 3 bases, with 10 bases between. The CDR3 sequence is CASSLEGSRYEQYF. For the CDR3, the DNA is TGTGCCAGCAGCTTGGAAGGAAGCCGCTACGAGCAGTACTTC. The full variable domain, completed using reference TRBV5-8 and TRBJ2-7, is EAGVTQSPTHLIKTRGQQATLRCSPISGHTSVYWYQQALGLGLQFLLWYDEGEERNRGNFPPRFSGRQFPNYSSELNVNALELEDSALYLCASSLEGSRYEQYFGPGTRLTVT.

The chain uses TRBV6-1 and TRBJ2-7; TRBD2 matches at 7 bases. The V segment lost 8 bases and the J segment 4 bases; nucleotides outside the gene matches: 8. The CDR3 runs to 13 residues. Germline assignment: CDR1 MNHNS and CDR2 SASEGT. Written as DNA, the CDR3 is TGTGCCAGCCAAAGAGGGCGGGAGTACGAGCAGTACTTC. Translated: CASQRGREYEQYF.

Written as DNA, the CDR3 is TGTGCCAGCAGCTTCAATTGGTTCAGGGACGAGCAGTACTTC. Protein sequence: CASSFNWFRDEQYF. V usage is TRBV13 and J usage is TRBJ2-7; a weak D match, TRBD1 (5 bases). The CDR3 has 14 amino acids. Per germline, CDR1 PRHDT and CDR2 FYEKMQ (reference sequence). V shed 3 bases and J shed 5 bases, with 14 bases lying between them.

The chain joins TRBV7-8 to TRBJ2-1; a possible D gene is TRBD2 (5 bases). Germline V CDR1 and CDR2: SGHVS, FQNEAQ. Trimming left V 8 bases short and J 4 bases short, with 18 bases between. This CDR3 comprises 15 residues. In DNA form, the CDR3 reads TGTGCCAGCCGCTCAAGAAGTCCGGGGTACAATGAGCAGTTCTTC. As protein: CASRSRSPGYNEQFF.

The V gene is TRBV6-5, the J gene TRBJ1-1, with D possibly TRBD1 on 5 matching bases. V lost 2 bases, J lost 0 bases, and 7 bases lay in between. CDR3 length: 14 amino acids. The V gene's germline CDR1 is MNHEY and CDR2 SVGAGI. The CDR3 DNA reads as TGTGCCAGCAGTTACGGGGGGGTGAACACTGAAGCTTTCTTT. Protein product: CASSYGGVNTEAFF.

Only one count was recorded for this clone. In DNA form, the CDR3 reads TGTGCCAGCTCACCACCGGACACCCTCAAAGGTGAAGCTTTCTTT. Translated: CASSPPDTLKGEAFF. The rearrangement links TRBV18 to TRBJ1-1; maybe TRBD1 (5 bases). Trimming removed 0 bases from V and 7 bases from J, with 15 bases in between. The CDR3 is 15 residues long. The germline V gene has CDR1 KGHSH and CDR2 LQKENI.

The chain recombines TRBV19 with TRBJ2-6; a weak D match, TRBD1 (5 bases). CDR1 is LNHDA and CDR2 is SQIVND in the germline V gene (reference sequence). The CDR3 is 14 residues long. V was clipped by 7 bases and J by 3 bases, with 10 bases between them. The CDR3 reads CASKTGGGANVLTF. CDR3 nucleotide sequence: TGTGCCAGTAAAACAGGCGGTGGGGCCAACGTCCTGACTTTC.

The chain uses TRBV30 and TRBJ2-1; maybe TRBD2 (5 bases). CDR3 length equals 13 residues. Germline V CDR1 and CDR2: GTSNPN, SVGIG (reference sequence). The ends were cut back, 5 bases at V and 0 bases at J, with 8 bases in the middle. The CDR3 loop is CAWETSSYNEQFF. Written as DNA, the CDR3 is TGTGCCTGGGAAACTAGCTCCTACAATGAGCAGTTCTTC.

The rearrangement uses TRBV2 and TRBJ1-2; 7 bases fit TRBD1. CDR1 is SNHLY and CDR2 is FYNNEI in the germline V gene. CDR3 length: 14 residues. Unmatched junction bases numbered 2, after V lost 0 bases and J lost 4 bases. CDR3 nucleotides: TGTGCCAGCAGTGAAGCGCCAGGGGGCTATGGCTACACCTTC. Translating it yields CASSEAPGGYGYTF.